The 29 T cell receptor beta chains reported below all come from one sample, sequenced in a study of blood T cell repertoires in COVID-19. Produced via immunoSEQ multiplex PCR; TCRdb's table is partial and in-frame only. The sample yields about 190,000 clones, 65% to 80% seen once. The specimen sequenced was peripheral blood. The source of these receptors is a woman aged 45-59 years with acute or convalescent COVID-19.

This clone was detected a few times. The chain combines TRBV9 with TRBJ1-6, with D hard to call. From germline, CDR1 is SGDLS and CDR2 YYNGEE. The V end was cut by 0 bases, the J end by 5 bases, with 6 bases between. The CDR3 covers 14 residues. In nucleotides, the CDR3 is TGTGCCAGCAGCGTAGTGGCGGATAATTCACCCCTCCACTTT. Amino acids: CASSVVADNSPLHF.

The V and J genes are TRBV27 and TRBJ2-7, with D tentatively TRBD2 (5 bases). Between the trimmed V and J ends, which lost 2 bases and 3 bases, there was a span of 11 bases. Germline CDR1 and CDR2: MNHEY and SMNVEV (reference sequence). This CDR3 has 14 amino acids. This CDR3 reads CASSLRSGIYEQYF. The CDR3, as DNA: TGTGCCAGCAGTTTACGAAGCGGTATCTACGAGCAGTACTTC.

This sequence joins TRBV19 and TRBJ2-7; 9 nucleotides agree with TRBD1. The CDR3 extends over 14 amino acids. The ends lost 7 bases at V and 5 bases at J; junction bases unmatched: 9. The germline V gene encodes CDR1 LNHDA and CDR2 SQIVND (reference sequence). This chain's CDR3 is CASNLRDRVHEQYF. The CDR3 nucleotides are TGTGCCAGTAATCTCCGGGACAGGGTCCACGAGCAGTACTTC.

J is TRBJ1-2 and V is TRBV2, with 10 positions matching TRBD1. Germline-derived CDR1 and CDR2 are SNHLY and FYNNEI. The CDR3 runs to 15 residues. The V and J ends lost 5 bases and 4 bases, in that order; junction bases with no gene match: 7. Here the CDR3 reads CASSRDRGQSYGYTF. The DNA of the CDR3 is TGTGCCAGCAGTAGAGACAGGGGGCAGAGCTATGGCTACACCTTC.

The count of this clone is one. The V and J genes are TRBV5-4 and TRBJ2-7, with D maybe TRBD1 (6 bases). The CDR3 is made up of 15 amino acids. The ends were cut back, 4 bases at V and 2 bases at J, with 16 bases in the middle. The germline CDR1 and CDR2 sequences are SGHNT and YYREEE (reference sequence). The CDR3 coding sequence is TGTGCCAGCAGCCCATCACGAACAGGGACCTACGAGCAGTACTTC. Its protein product is CASSPSRTGTYEQYF.

The chain employs TRBV5-8 and TRBJ1-4, with D hard to call. Trimming removed 3 bases from V and 14 bases from J, with 20 bases in between. Germline loops: CDR1 SGHTS, CDR2 YDEGEE. The CDR3 runs 14 residues. CDR3 residues: CASSSRGEGFGLFF. CDR3 in DNA: TGTGCCAGCAGCTCACGCGGGGAAGGCTTCGGGCTGTTTTTT.

The chain is built from TRBV6-2 or TRBV6-3 and TRBJ2-7, with no clear D. Between the trimmed V and J ends, which lost 2 bases and 3 bases, there was a span of 5 bases. The CDR3 runs to 12 residues. CDR1 is MNHEY and CDR2 is SVGEGT in the germline V gene. This CDR3 is CASSYQNYEQYF. In DNA, the CDR3 is TGTGCCAGCAGTTACCAGAACTACGAGCAGTACTTC.

This chain joins TRBV24-1 and TRBJ2-2; 15 bases are shared with TRBD2. This CDR3 is built from 18 residues. J gave up 3 bases and V 3 bases, and 4 bases lay outside the gene matches. CDR1 is KGHDR and CDR2 is SFDVKD in the germline V gene. The CDR3 is CATSDRTSGRVHTGELFF. The CDR3 region has the DNA TGTGCCACCAGTGATCGGACTAGCGGGAGGGTTCACACCGGGGAGCTGTTTTTT.

The genes are TRBV7-2 and TRBJ1-3, with D tentatively TRBD1 (5 bases). The CDR3 consists of 17 residues. V lost 4 bases to trimming and J lost 1 base, with 17 bases between them. The germline V gene encodes CDR1 SGHTA and CDR2 FQGNSA. Written as DNA, the CDR3 is TGTGCCAGCAGCTCGAGATTCTCGACAGAGTCTGGAAACACCATATATTTT. The encoded protein is CASSSRFSTESGNTIYF. Full variable domain (remainder filled in from reference TRBV7-2 and TRBJ1-3): GAGVSQSPSNKVTEKGKDVELRCDPISGHTALYWYRQSLGQGLEFLIYFQGNSAPDKSGLPSDRFSAERTGGSVSTLTIQRTQQEDSAVYLCASSSRFSTESGNTIYFGEGSWLTVV.

This clone was seen a few times. The chain carries TRBV27 and TRBJ1-1; D ambiguous. There are 16 residues in the CDR3. The V gene's germline CDR1 is MNHEY and CDR2 SMNVEV (reference sequence). V was pared by 5 bases and J by 3 bases, with 19 bases between. Here the CDR3 reads CASSTQASSLHTEAFF. DNA of the CDR3: TGTGCCAGCAGTACTCAGGCCTCCAGCCTCCACACTGAAGCTTTCTTT.

The chain employs TRBV21-1 and TRBJ2-3; the table's D call of TRBD1 was not tested on the DNA. TRBV21-1 is shown as a pseudogene. The CDR3 consists of 16 residues. The CDR3 sequence is CASSKRDRGVADTQYF. Here the CDR3 DNA reads TGTGCCAGCAGCAAACGAGACAGGGGAGTTGCAGATACGCAGTATTTT.

V gene TRBV2 combines with J gene TRBJ1-1; maybe TRBD1 (6 bases). Germline CDR1 reads SNHLY; CDR2 reads FYNNEI. CDR3 size: 12 residues. V lost 6 bases and J 4 bases, leaving 9 bases between the germline ends. CDR3 region: CASRLQGTEAFF. CDR3 coding DNA: TGTGCCAGCAGGTTACAGGGCACTGAAGCTTTCTTT.

The chain couples TRBV4-3 to TRBJ1-6; no clear D. The CDR3 runs 13 residues. Germline CDR1 reads LGHNA; CDR2 reads YSLEER. The V end lost 3 bases, the J end lost 9 bases, and 9 bases lay between the germline ends. The DNA for the CDR3 is TGCGCCAGCAGCCAGAGCTTACTTTCACCCCTCCACTTT. Its translation: CASSQSLLSPLHF.

V and J are TRBV18 and TRBJ2-7; D call uncertain. The V and J ends lost 2 bases and 0 bases respectively, with 14 bases between them. The CDR3 sequence is 16 residues long. Germline V CDR1 and CDR2: KGHSH, LQKENI. The CDR3, as DNA: TGTGCCAGCTCACCATCTCCCAGTCAATCCTCCTACGAGCAGTACTTC. This encodes CASSPSPSQSSYEQYF.

V usage is TRBV4-3 and J usage is TRBJ1-3; perhaps TRBD1 as D (5 bases). Germline lookup yields CDR1 LGHNA and CDR2 YSLEER. The CDR3 has 15 residues. Trimming pared 0 bases from V and 7 bases from J, leaving 13 bases between. This chain's CDR3 is CASSQDKAGWNTIYF. DNA of the CDR3: TGCGCCAGCAGCCAAGATAAGGCAGGGTGGAACACCATATATTTT.

The gene calls are TRBV5-4 and TRBJ2-7; 9 bases line up with TRBD2. The germline gives CDR1 SGHNT, CDR2 YYREEE (reference sequence). After removal of 4 bases from V and 7 bases from J, the junction contained 21 bases not matched to a gene. The CDR3 has 18 residues. The CDR3 nucleotides read TGTGCCAGCAGCGTGATCATCCGGGCGGCGGGGGGGCTTCGAGAGCAGTACTTC. Its translation: CASSVIIRAAGGLREQYF. The entire variable domain, with the rest obtained from reference TRBV5-4 and TRBJ2-7, is as follows: ETGVTQSPTHLIKTRGQQVTLRCSSQSGHNTVSWYQQALGQGPQFIFQYYREEENGRGNFPPRFSGLQFPNYSSELNVNALELDDSALYLCASSVIIRAAGGLREQYFGPGTRLTVT.

The rearrangement uses TRBV3-1 (or the pseudogene TRBV3-2) and TRBJ1-5; D is uncertain. The CDR3 runs to 15 residues. With 2 bases removed from V and 2 bases from J, the gap between germline ends came to 10 bases. CDR1 LGHDT and CDR2 YNNKEL come from the germline V gene (reference sequence). CDR3 region: CASSQSPTGNQPQHF. The DNA for the CDR3 is TGTGCCAGCAGCCAAAGCCCCACAGGCAATCAGCCCCAGCATTTT.

This clone was counted only a few times. CDR3 sequence (DNA): TGCGCCAGCAGCAACCTAGCGGGGGGGATAACAGATACGCAGTATTTT. It translates to CASSNLAGGITDTQYF. The chain combines TRBV5-1 with TRBJ2-3; 12 positions agree with TRBD2. Germline assignment: CDR1 SGHRS and CDR2 YFSETQ. The CDR3 has 16 amino acids. Unmatched junction bases numbered 6, after V lost 4 bases and J lost 3 bases.

J is TRBJ2-2 and V is TRBV9; D remains ambiguous. Trimming stripped 5 bases from V and 3 bases from J, with 8 bases between. The CDR3 runs to 13 residues. Germline V gives CDR1 SGDLS, CDR2 YYNGEE. The CDR3 region has the DNA TGTGCCAGCAGTATACTGGACACCGGGGAGCTGTTTTTT. The encoded protein is CASSILDTGELFF.

The rearrangement uses TRBV5-1 and TRBJ1-1, with TRBD1 identical over 7 bases. Trimming removed 4 bases from V and 8 bases from J; junction bases left unmatched: 8. There are 13 residues in the CDR3. Germline V CDR1 and CDR2: SGHRS, YFSETQ. CDR3 nucleotide sequence: TGCGCCAGCAGCCCCGCGACAGGGCCAGAAGCTTTCTTT. Translating it yields CASSPATGPEAFF. Looking up the rest from reference TRBV5-1 and TRBJ1-1 gives the full variable domain: KAGVTQTPRYLIKTRGQQVTLSCSPISGHRSVSWYQQTPGQGLQFLFEYFSETQRNKGNFPGRFSGRQFSNSRSEMNVSTLELGDSALYLCASSPATGPEAFFGQGTRLTVV.

This chain uses TRBV11-2 with TRBJ2-1, with TRBD2 matching 11 bases. With 3 bases clipped from V and 6 bases from J, the junction kept 7 bases outside the gene matches. The CDR3 totals 16 residues. Germline values: CDR1 SGHAT, CDR2 FQNNGV. The CDR3, as DNA: TGTGCCAGCAGCTTCTATCTAGCGGGGGGTCTCAATGAGCAGTTCTTC. Its protein is CASSFYLAGGLNEQFF.

The chain links TRBV5-6 to TRBJ2-5; TRBD2 aligns across 7 bases. CDR3 size: 15 residues. The J segment lost 5 bases and the V segment lost 1 base, leaving 8 bases of the junction unmatched. Germline lookup yields CDR1 SGHDT and CDR2 YYEEEE. CDR3 sequence: CASSLWKRDTETQYF. CDR3 coding DNA: TGTGCCAGCAGCTTGTGGAAGCGGGATACGGAGACCCAGTACTTC.

This clone was seen just once. The chain uses TRBV5-1 and TRBJ2-5; 11 nucleotides agree with TRBD2. Germline CDR1 is SGHRS and CDR2 is YFSETQ. The CDR3 is 15 amino acids. Trimming cost V 3 bases and J 5 bases; bases outside gene matches: 6. As DNA, the CDR3 is TGCGCCAGCAGCTCTGCTAGCGGGAGGCAGGAGACCCAGTACTTC. It specifies CASSSASGRQETQYF.

The chain has TRBV9 and TRBJ1-2; D not resolved. The CDR3 has 14 residues. V lost 4 bases and J lost 1, with 11 bases in between. CDR1 SGDLS and CDR2 YYNGEE come from the germline V gene. The DNA for the CDR3 is TGTGCCAGCAGCCCAAGACTCGTTAACTATGGCTACACCTTC. It codes for CASSPRLVNYGYTF.

The chain carries TRBV28 and TRBJ2-3; the match to TRBD2 covers 8 bases. CDR1 is MDHEN and CDR2 is SYDVKM in the germline V gene. Trimming removed 5 bases from V and 0 bases from J; junction bases left unmatched: 4. CDR3 size: 15 residues. CDR3 in DNA: TGTGCCAGCAGTGGACGGGGGGGCAGCACAGATACGCAGTATTTT. Translating it yields CASSGRGGSTDTQYF.

The chain uses TRBV19 and TRBJ2-1; maybe TRBD1 (5 bases). The CDR3 runs to 14 residues. Germline V gives CDR1 LNHDA, CDR2 SQIVND (reference sequence). V was trimmed by 4 bases and J by 7 bases, leaving 14 bases between them. CDR3 DNA sequence: TGTGCCAGTAGTAGAGCTAGGGGTTTGAATGAGCAGTTCTTC. Its translation: CASSRARGLNEQFF. The full variable domain, its missing parts supplied by reference TRBV19 and TRBJ2-1, is DGGITQSPKYLFRKEGQNVTLSCEQNLNHDAMYWYRQDPGQGLRLIYYSQIVNDFQKGDIAEGYSVSREKKESFPLTVTSAQKNPTAFYLCASSRARGLNEQFFGPGTRLTVL.

The V and J genes are TRBV28 and TRBJ2-7, with D perhaps matching TRBD1 (6 bases). Germline V gene lookup returns CDR1 MDHEN and CDR2 SYDVKM. The CDR3 is 16 amino acids. V lost 5 bases, J lost 0 bases, and 17 bases lay in between. The CDR3 DNA sequence: TGTGCCAGCAGTAAAGGGGGTCCGATCAGCTCCTACGAGCAGTACTTC. This sequence encodes CASSKGGPISSYEQYF.

The rearrangement links TRBV12-5 to TRBJ2-4, with 10 bases matching TRBD2. Germline V gene data show CDR1 as LGHNT and CDR2 as FRNRAP. Losses at the gene ends were 6 bases for V and 8 bases for J; bases not matched to a gene: 25. The CDR3 contains 20 residues. The CDR3 nucleotides are TGTGCTAGTGGACCACCCCTCTCGGGAAGCGGGGGGGCGAATGTACACATTCAGTACTTC. This translates into CASGPPLSGSGGANVHIQYF. The full variable domain, its missing parts supplied by reference TRBV12-5 and TRBJ2-4, is DARVTQTPRHKVTEMGQEVTMRCQPILGHNTVFWYRQTMMQGLELLAYFRNRAPLDDSGMPKDRFSAEMPDATLATLKIQPSEPRDSAVYFCASGPPLSGSGGANVHIQYFGAGTRLSVL.

The chain couples TRBV19 to TRBJ1-1; 10 nucleotides line up with TRBD1. CDR3 length equals 13 residues. V was pared by 6 bases and J by 5 bases, with 3 bases of the junction left unmatched. The germline V gene encodes CDR1 LNHDA and CDR2 SQIVND (reference sequence). CDR3 bases: TGTGCCAGTAGCGACAGGGGGCTGACTGAAGCTTTCTTT. This translates into CASSDRGLTEAFF.